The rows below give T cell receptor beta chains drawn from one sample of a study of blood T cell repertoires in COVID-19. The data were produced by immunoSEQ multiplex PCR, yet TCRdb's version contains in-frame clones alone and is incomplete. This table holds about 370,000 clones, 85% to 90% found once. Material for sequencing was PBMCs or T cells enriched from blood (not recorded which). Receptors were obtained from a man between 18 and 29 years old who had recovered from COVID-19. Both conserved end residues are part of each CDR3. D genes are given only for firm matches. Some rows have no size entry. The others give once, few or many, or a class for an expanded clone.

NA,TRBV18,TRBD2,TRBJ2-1,CASSPKTSGGPPYNEQFF,TGTGCCAGCTCACCTAAGACTAGCGGGGGCCCCCCCTACAATGAGCAGTTCTTC
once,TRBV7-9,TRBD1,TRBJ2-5,CASSLEQGSTQYF,TGTGCCAGCAGCTTAGAACAGGGGTCGACCCAGTACTTC
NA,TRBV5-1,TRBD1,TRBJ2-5,CASSGGTGGFETQYF,TGCGCCAGCAGCGGCGGAACAGGGGGCTTCGAGACCCAGTACTTC
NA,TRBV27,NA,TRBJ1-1,CASSALQGTEAFF,TGTGCCAGCAGTGCACTACAGGGAACTGAAGCTTTCTTT
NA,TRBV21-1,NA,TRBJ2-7,CASSGRLPYEQYF,TGTGCCAGCAGCGGCAGGTTACCCTACGAGCAGTACTTC
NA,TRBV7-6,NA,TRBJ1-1,CASSQSQVTEAFF,TGTGCCAGCAGTCAGTCCCAGGTCACTGAAGCTTTCTTT
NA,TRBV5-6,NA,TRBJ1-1,CASSLSYRANTEAFF,TGTGCCAGCAGCTTGTCTTACAGGGCGAACACTGAAGCTTTCTTT
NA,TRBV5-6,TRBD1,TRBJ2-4,CASSLHGTGTKNIQYF,TGTGCCAGCAGCCTACACGGGACAGGGACCAAAAACATTCAGTACTTC
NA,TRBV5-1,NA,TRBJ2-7,CASSLDADNSYEQYF,TGCGCCAGCAGCTTGGATGCGGATAACTCCTACGAGCAGTACTTC
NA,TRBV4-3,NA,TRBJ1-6,CASSQDTAQFTLHF,TGCGCCAGCAGCCAAGATACAGCCCAGTTCACCCTCCACTTT
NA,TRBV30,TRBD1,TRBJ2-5,CAWSVLRGQVIQETQYF,TGTGCCTGGAGTGTATTGAGGGGGCAAGTCATCCAAGAGACCCAGTACTTC
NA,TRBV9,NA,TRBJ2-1,CASSPGGGGLQGNEQFF,TGTGCCAGCAGCCCAGGGGGCGGGGGACTCCAAGGCAATGAGCAGTTCTTC
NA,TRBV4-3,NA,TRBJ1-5,CASSQERYSNQPQHF,TGCGCCAGCAGCCAAGAGAGATATAGCAATCAGCCCCAGCATTTT
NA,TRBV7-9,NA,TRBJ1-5,CASSLGTDQPQHF,TGTGCCAGCAGCTTAGGGACAGATCAGCCCCAGCATTTT
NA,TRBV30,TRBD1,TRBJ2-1,CAWSLTGGLFWIF,TGTGCCTGGAGCTTGACAGGGGGCCTATTTTGGATCTTC
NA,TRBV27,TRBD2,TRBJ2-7,CASRDLAGGAEQYF,TGTGCCAGCAGAGATCTGGCGGGAGGAGCCGAGCAGTACTTC
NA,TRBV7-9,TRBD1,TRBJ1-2,CASSPTGGGYGYTF,TGTGCCAGCAGCCCGACAGGGGGCGGTTATGGCTACACCTTC
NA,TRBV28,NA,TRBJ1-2,CASSSPGNPYGYTF,TGTGCCAGCAGCTCTCCGGGGAACCCATATGGCTACACCTTC
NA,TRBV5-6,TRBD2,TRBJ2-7,CASSFGTNYEQYF,TGTGCCAGCAGCTTTGGGACTAACTACGAGCAGTACTTC
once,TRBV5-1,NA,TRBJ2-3,CASSLSYRSTDTQYF,TGCGCCAGCAGCTTGTCCTACAGGTCCACAGATACGCAGTATTTT
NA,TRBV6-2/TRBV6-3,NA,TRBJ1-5,CASSYGGGSNQPQHF,TGTGCCAGCAGTTATGGGGGCGGTAGCAATCAGCCCCAGCATTTT
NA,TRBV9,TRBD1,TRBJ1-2,CASSANRDRGRSLDF,TGTGCCAGCAGCGCAAACCGGGACAGGGGGCGAAGCCTGGACTTC